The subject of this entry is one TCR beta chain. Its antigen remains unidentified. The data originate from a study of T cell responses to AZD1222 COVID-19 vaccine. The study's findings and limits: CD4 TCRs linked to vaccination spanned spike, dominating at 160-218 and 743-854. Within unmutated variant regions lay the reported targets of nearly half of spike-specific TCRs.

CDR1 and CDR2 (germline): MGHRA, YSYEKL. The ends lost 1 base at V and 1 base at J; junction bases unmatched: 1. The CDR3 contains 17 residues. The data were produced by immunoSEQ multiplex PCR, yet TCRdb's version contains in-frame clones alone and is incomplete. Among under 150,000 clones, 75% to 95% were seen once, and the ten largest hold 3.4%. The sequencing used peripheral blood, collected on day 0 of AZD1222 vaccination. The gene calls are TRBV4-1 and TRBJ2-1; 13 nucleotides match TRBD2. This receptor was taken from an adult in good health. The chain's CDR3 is CASSQGTSGGSYNEQFF. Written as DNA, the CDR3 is TGCGCCAGCAGCCAAGGGACTAGCGGGGGTTCCTACAATGAGCAGTTCTTC.